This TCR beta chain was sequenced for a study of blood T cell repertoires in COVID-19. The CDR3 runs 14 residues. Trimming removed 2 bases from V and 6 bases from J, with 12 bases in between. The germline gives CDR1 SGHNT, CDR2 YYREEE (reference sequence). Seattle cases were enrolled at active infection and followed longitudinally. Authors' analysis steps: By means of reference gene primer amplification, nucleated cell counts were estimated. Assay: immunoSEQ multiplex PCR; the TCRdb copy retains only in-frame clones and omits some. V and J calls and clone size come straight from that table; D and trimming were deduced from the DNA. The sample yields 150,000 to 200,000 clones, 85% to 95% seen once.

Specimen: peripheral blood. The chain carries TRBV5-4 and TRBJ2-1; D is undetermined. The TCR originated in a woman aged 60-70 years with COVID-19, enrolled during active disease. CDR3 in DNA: TGTGCCAGCAGCTTCGAGTCAAGGAGCAATGAGCAGTTCTTC. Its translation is CASSFESRSNEQFF.